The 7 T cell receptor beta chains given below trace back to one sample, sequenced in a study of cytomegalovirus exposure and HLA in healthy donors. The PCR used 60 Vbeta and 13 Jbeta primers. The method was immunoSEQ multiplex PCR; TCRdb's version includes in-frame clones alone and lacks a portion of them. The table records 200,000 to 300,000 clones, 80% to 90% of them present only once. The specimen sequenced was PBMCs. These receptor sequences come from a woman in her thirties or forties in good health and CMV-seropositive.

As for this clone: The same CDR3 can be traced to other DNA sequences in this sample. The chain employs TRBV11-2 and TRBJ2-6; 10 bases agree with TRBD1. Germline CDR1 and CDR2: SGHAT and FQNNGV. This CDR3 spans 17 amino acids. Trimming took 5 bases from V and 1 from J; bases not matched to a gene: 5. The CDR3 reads CASSRRDRGSGANVLTF. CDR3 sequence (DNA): TGTGCCAGCAGCCGAAGGGACAGGGGTTCTGGGGCCAACGTCCTGACTTTC.

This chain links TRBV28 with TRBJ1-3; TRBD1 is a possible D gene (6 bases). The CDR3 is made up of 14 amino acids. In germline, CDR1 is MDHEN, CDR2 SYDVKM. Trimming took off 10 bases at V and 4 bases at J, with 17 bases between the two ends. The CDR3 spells CATGDTRGGNTIYF. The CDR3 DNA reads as TGTGCCACCGGGGACACTCGAGGAGGAAACACCATATATTTT.

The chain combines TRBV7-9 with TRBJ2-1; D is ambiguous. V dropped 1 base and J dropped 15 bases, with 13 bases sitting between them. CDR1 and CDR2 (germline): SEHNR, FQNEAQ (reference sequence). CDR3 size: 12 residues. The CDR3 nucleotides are TGTGCCAGCAGCTTAGAAGCGTCTATCGGGTTCTTC. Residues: CASSLEASIGFF.

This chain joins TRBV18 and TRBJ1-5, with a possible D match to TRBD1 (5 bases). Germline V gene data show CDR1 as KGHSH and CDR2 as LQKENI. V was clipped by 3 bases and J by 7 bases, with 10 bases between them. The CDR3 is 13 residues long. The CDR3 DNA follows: TGTGCCAGCTCACCGACAGCGGGCCAGCCCCAGCATTTT. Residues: CASSPTAGQPQHF.

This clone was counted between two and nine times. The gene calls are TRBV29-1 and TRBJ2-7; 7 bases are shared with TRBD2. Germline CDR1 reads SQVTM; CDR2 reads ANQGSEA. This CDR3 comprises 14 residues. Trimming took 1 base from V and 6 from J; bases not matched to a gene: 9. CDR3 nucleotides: TGCAGCGTTGAAGTGGGCGGGAGCTTCGGCGAGCAGTACTTC. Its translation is CSVEVGGSFGEQYF.

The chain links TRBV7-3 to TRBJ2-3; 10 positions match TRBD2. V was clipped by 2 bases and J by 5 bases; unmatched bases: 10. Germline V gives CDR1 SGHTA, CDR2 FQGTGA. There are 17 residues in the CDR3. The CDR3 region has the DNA TGTGCCAGCAGCTTATATTCTAGCGGGAGCGGGGGAGATACGCAGTATTTT. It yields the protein CASSLYSSGSGGDTQYF. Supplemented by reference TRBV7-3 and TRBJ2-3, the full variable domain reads GAGVSQTPSNKVTEKGKYVELRCDPISGHTALYWYRQSLGQGPEFLIYFQGTGAADDSGLPNDRFFAVRPEGSVSTLKIQRTERGDSAVYLCASSLYSSGSGGDTQYFGPGTRLTVL.

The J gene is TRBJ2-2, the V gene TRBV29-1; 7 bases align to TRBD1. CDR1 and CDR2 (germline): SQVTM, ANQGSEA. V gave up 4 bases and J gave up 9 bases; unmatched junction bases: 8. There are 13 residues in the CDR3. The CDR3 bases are TGCAGCGTTGCGGGACAGAGCATTAGGGAGCTGTTTTTT. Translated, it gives CSVAGQSIRELFF.